A selection of T cell receptor beta chains follows, all from one sample in a study of blood T cell repertoires in COVID-19. The repertoire was sequenced with immunoSEQ multiplex PCR; TCRdb's copy has only in-frame clones and lacks some. The sample lists some 510,000 clones, roughly 90% occurring once. The sequencing sample was made of PBMCs or T cells enriched from blood (not recorded which). The receptors were gathered from a woman between 40 and 55 years old who had recovered from COVID-19. The CDR3 runs from the conserved cysteine through the conserved F or W. The D gene is left open where the match is weak. Clone size, where shown, is once, few, many, or a class for clones that have expanded.

CDR3: CASSFGLAGGYEQYF
DNA: TGTGCCAGCAGCTTCGGACTAGCGGGAGGCTACGAGCAGTACTTC
D: TRBD2
length: 15
J: TRBJ2-7
size: .
V: TRBV7-2

CDR3: CASRQQGRNIQYF
DNA: TGTGCCAGCAGACAACAGGGCCGGAACATTCAGTACTTC
D: .
length: 13
J: TRBJ2-4
size: .
V: TRBV25-1

CDR3: CATSRTGAGELFF
DNA: TGTGCCACCAGTAGGACAGGGGCCGGGGAGCTGTTTTTT
D: TRBD1
length: 13
J: TRBJ2-2
size: .
V: TRBV15

CDR3: CATSSVLAGGEQFF
DNA: TGTGCCACCAGCAGTGTACTAGCGGGGGGTGAGCAGTTCTTC
D: TRBD2
length: 14
J: TRBJ2-1
size: .
V: TRBV15

CDR3: CASVLRGGIPLNYGYTF
DNA: TGTGCCAGCGTTTTGCGGGGCGGTATCCCCCTCAACTATGGCTACACCTTC
D: .
length: 17
J: TRBJ1-2
size: .
V: TRBV27

CDR3: CASRAGGARYNEQFF
DNA: TGTGCCAGTAGGGCGGGGGGGGCCAGATACAATGAGCAGTTCTTC
D: TRBD2
length: 15
J: TRBJ2-1
size: .
V: TRBV19

CDR3: CASSYGDRSGYTF
DNA: TGTGCCAGCAGTTACGGAGACCGCAGTGGCTACACCTTC
D: .
length: 13
J: TRBJ1-2
size: .
V: TRBV6-5

CDR3: CASSFATSGRPNEQFF
DNA: TGTGCCAGCAGCTTCGCGACTAGCGGGCGGCCGAATGAGCAGTTCTTC
D: TRBD2
length: 16
J: TRBJ2-1
size: .
V: TRBV27

CDR3: CASSLADLAGVRETQYF
DNA: TGCGCCAGCAGCTTGGCCGATTTAGCGGGAGTGAGAGAGACCCAGTACTTC
D: TRBD2
length: 17
J: TRBJ2-5
size: .
V: TRBV5-1

CDR3: CASGLLAGAVGELFF
DNA: TGTGCTAGTGGTCTTTTAGCGGGAGCGGTCGGGGAGCTGTTTTTT
D: TRBD2
length: 15
J: TRBJ2-2
size: .
V: TRBV12-5

CDR3: CASGLVGQGAEQYF
DNA: TGTGCTAGTGGTTTGGTGGGACAGGGGGCGGAGCAGTACTTC
D: TRBD1
length: 14
J: TRBJ2-7
size: .
V: TRBV12-5

CDR3: CASSGASGGETQYF
DNA: TGCGCCAGCAGCGGGGCTAGCGGGGGGGAGACCCAGTACTTC
D: TRBD2
length: 14
J: TRBJ2-5
size: .
V: TRBV5-1

CDR3: CASSRLSGELFF
DNA: TGTGCCAGCAGTCGTCTATCCGGGGAGCTGTTTTTT
D: .
length: 12
J: TRBJ2-2
size: .
V: TRBV6-2/TRBV6-3

CDR3: CAWSVRTGTQYF
DNA: TGTGCCTGGAGTGTGAGGACAGGAACACAGTACTTC
D: TRBD1
length: 12
J: TRBJ2-4
size: .
V: TRBV30

CDR3: CASSLVPSGRAVSAGELFF
DNA: TGTGCCAGCAGCTTGGTTCCTAGCGGGAGGGCCGTATCGGCCGGGGAGCTGTTTTTT
D: TRBD2
length: 19
J: TRBJ2-2
size: .
V: TRBV5-4

CDR3: CASSPQDSNQPQHF
DNA: TGTGCCAGCAGCCCACAGGATAGCAATCAGCCCCAGCATTTT
D: .
length: 14
J: TRBJ1-5
size: .
V: TRBV7-2

CDR3: CASSLAFRTGYNEQFF
DNA: TGTGCCAGCAGCTTAGCGTTTAGGACAGGGTACAATGAGCAGTTCTTC
D: TRBD1
length: 16
J: TRBJ2-1
size: .
V: TRBV7-6

CDR3: CASSLDTNYGYTF
DNA: TGCGCCAGCAGCTTGGACACAAACTATGGCTACACCTTC
D: .
length: 13
J: TRBJ1-2
size: .
V: TRBV5-1

CDR3: CASSPIQGRVDTEAFF
DNA: TGTGCCAGCTCACCAATCCAGGGCCGGGTAGACACTGAAGCTTTCTTT
D: .
length: 16
J: TRBJ1-1
size: .
V: TRBV18

CDR3: CASSIYEGSYNEQFF
DNA: TGTGCCAGTAGTATATACGAGGGATCCTACAATGAGCAGTTCTTC
D: .
length: 15
J: TRBJ2-1
size: .
V: TRBV19

CDR3: CASSLSLRDRHEQYF
DNA: TGTGCCAGCAGTTTATCGCTCAGGGATCGGCACGAGCAGTACTTC
D: .
length: 15
J: TRBJ2-7
size: .
V: TRBV27

CDR3: CASSRQGPNTGELFF
DNA: TGTGCCAGCAGCCGCCAGGGCCCGAACACCGGGGAGCTGTTTTTT
D: .
length: 15
J: TRBJ2-2
size: .
V: TRBV6-2/TRBV6-3

CDR3: CASYCRTGTGVQPQHF
DNA: TGTGCCAGTTATTGCCGCACCGGGACAGGGGTTCAGCCCCAGCATTTT
D: TRBD1
length: 16
J: TRBJ1-5
size: .
V: TRBV7-7

CDR3: CASSLSDRVSEQYF
DNA: TGTGCCAGCTCACTCTCGGACAGGGTTTCCGAGCAGTACTTC
D: TRBD1
length: 14
J: TRBJ2-7
size: few
V: TRBV18

CDR3: CASSQDSKGWDSPLHF
DNA: TGCGCCAGCAGCCAAGATTCAAAGGGGTGGGATTCACCCCTCCACTTT
D: .
length: 16
J: TRBJ1-6
size: few
V: TRBV4-3

CDR3: CASSYDPTGYGNTIYF
DNA: TGCGCCAGCAGCTATGACCCTACAGGGTATGGAAACACCATATATTTT
D: .
length: 16
J: TRBJ1-3
size: .
V: TRBV5-1

CDR3: CASSPTSGRRRETQYF
DNA: TGTGCCAGCAGTCCGACTAGCGGGAGGAGGAGAGAGACCCAGTACTTC
D: TRBD2
length: 16
J: TRBJ2-5
size: .
V: TRBV27

CDR3: CATSGADRSYNEQFF
DNA: TGTGCCACCAGTGGTGCCGACAGATCCTACAATGAGCAGTTCTTC
D: .
length: 15
J: TRBJ2-1
size: .
V: TRBV24-1

CDR3: CASSFRSRGRETQYF
DNA: TGCGCCAGCAGCTTTAGATCAAGGGGAAGAGAGACCCAGTACTTC
D: .
length: 15
J: TRBJ2-5
size: .
V: TRBV5-1

CDR3: CASSRHGRGQLTYGYTF
DNA: TGTGCCAGCAGTCGACATGGGAGGGGACAACTAACCTATGGCTACACCTTC
D: .
length: 17
J: TRBJ1-2
size: .
V: TRBV7-9

CDR3: CASMRQRSYEQYF
DNA: TGTGCCAGCATGAGACAGCGCTCCTACGAGCAGTACTTC
D: .
length: 13
J: TRBJ2-7
size: .
V: TRBV2

CDR3: CATSDPGTTGDEQYF
DNA: TGTGCCACCAGTGATCCAGGGACGACGGGAGACGAGCAGTACTTC
D: .
length: 15
J: TRBJ2-7
size: .
V: TRBV24-1

CDR3: CASSGLKGTEAFF
DNA: TGCGCCAGCAGCGGACTAAAGGGGACTGAAGCTTTCTTT
D: .
length: 13
J: TRBJ1-1
size: .
V: TRBV5-1

CDR3: CASSLEFRGISYEQYF
DNA: TGCGCCAGCAGCTTGGAGTTCAGGGGGATATCCTACGAGCAGTACTTC
D: TRBD1
length: 16
J: TRBJ2-7
size: few
V: TRBV5-1

CDR3: CASSQSGQYYGYTF
DNA: TGTGCCAGCAGCCAATCGGGACAGTACTATGGCTACACCTTC
D: TRBD1
length: 14
J: TRBJ1-2
size: .
V: TRBV13

CDR3: CASSIDRAGYEQYF
DNA: TGTGCCAGTAGTATAGATCGAGCGGGCTACGAGCAGTACTTC
D: .
length: 14
J: TRBJ2-7
size: .
V: TRBV19

CDR3: CASSQGRDGYGYTF
DNA: TGTGCCAGCAGCCAAGGCAGGGATGGCTATGGCTACACCTTC
D: .
length: 14
J: TRBJ1-2
size: .
V: TRBV14

CDR3: CASSPGLAGGGYNEQFF
DNA: TGCGCCAGCAGTCCGGGACTAGCGGGAGGGGGCTACAATGAGCAGTTCTTC
D: TRBD2
length: 17
J: TRBJ2-1
size: .
V: TRBV10-1

CDR3: CASSWTGETYEQYF
DNA: TGCGCCAGCAGCTGGACAGGGGAAACCTACGAGCAGTACTTC
D: TRBD1
length: 14
J: TRBJ2-7
size: .
V: TRBV5-1

CDR3: CASSSGTSPGGSYEQYF
DNA: TGTGCCAGCAGCTCCGGGACTAGCCCCGGAGGCTCCTACGAGCAGTACTTC
D: TRBD2
length: 17
J: TRBJ2-7
size: .
V: TRBV3-1/TRBV3-2

CDR3: CASSSLGRLAGVHEQFF
DNA: TGTGCCAGCAGTTCCCTCGGTCGACTAGCGGGAGTCCATGAGCAGTTCTTC
D: TRBD2
length: 17
J: TRBJ2-1
size: .
V: TRBV6-2/TRBV6-3

CDR3: CASSYSTYEQYF
DNA: TGTGCCAGCAGCTACTCCACCTACGAGCAGTACTTC
D: .
length: 12
J: TRBJ2-7
size: .
V: TRBV3-1/TRBV3-2

CDR3: CASSLDRINQPQHF
DNA: TGTGCCAGCAGCCTCGACAGGATCAATCAGCCCCAGCATTTT
D: .
length: 14
J: TRBJ1-5
size: .
V: TRBV7-8

CDR3: CASSYSPARVDEQFF
DNA: TGTGCCAGCAGTTACTCACCGGCCAGGGTTGATGAGCAGTTCTTC
D: .
length: 15
J: TRBJ2-1
size: .
V: TRBV6-7

CDR3: CASSAGTGVEQYF
DNA: TGTGCCAGCAGCGCCGGGACAGGGGTTGAGCAGTACTTC
D: TRBD1
length: 13
J: TRBJ2-7
size: .
V: TRBV7-7

CDR3: CATSIGLFGGNTEAFF
DNA: TGTGCCACCAGCATCGGGTTATTCGGGGGGAACACTGAAGCTTTCTTT
D: .
length: 16
J: TRBJ1-1
size: .
V: TRBV15

CDR3: CASSPTRELYGYTF
DNA: TGTGCCAGCAGCCCTACTAGGGAACTTTATGGCTACACCTTC
D: .
length: 14
J: TRBJ1-2
size: .
V: TRBV7-2

CDR3: CASSSPGLALSSYNEQFF
DNA: TGTGCCAGCAGCTCACCGGGACTAGCTCTGAGCTCCTACAATGAGCAGTTCTTC
D: TRBD2
length: 18
J: TRBJ2-1
size: .
V: TRBV7-2

CDR3: CASSPGQGRVRSPLHF
DNA: TGTGCCAGCAGCCCTGGACAGGGAAGGGTACGATCACCCCTCCACTTT
D: TRBD1
length: 16
J: TRBJ1-6
size: few
V: TRBV11-3

CDR3: CASSTNRGNRTGGQYF
DNA: TGCGCCAGCAGCACAAACCGCGGGAATCGGACAGGAGGACAGTACTTC
D: .
length: 16
J: TRBJ2-4
size: .
V: TRBV4-1

CDR3: CASSFGGLEAFF
DNA: TGTGCCAGCAGTTTCGGGGGGCTTGAAGCTTTCTTT
D: .
length: 12
J: TRBJ1-1
size: .
V: TRBV12-3/TRBV12-4

CDR3: CASSPLGREETQYF
DNA: TGTGCCAGCAGCCCCCTAGGCAGGGAAGAGACCCAGTACTTC
D: .
length: 14
J: TRBJ2-5
size: .
V: TRBV14

CDR3: CTSSQSPPLAGVYNEQFF
DNA: TGCACCAGCAGCCAATCACCGCCACTAGCGGGAGTATACAATGAGCAGTTCTTC
D: .
length: 18
J: TRBJ2-1
size: .
V: TRBV1

CDR3: CASSPTSGRVTGELFF
DNA: TGCGCCAGCAGCCCGACTAGCGGGAGGGTCACCGGGGAGCTGTTTTTT
D: TRBD2
length: 16
J: TRBJ2-2
size: .
V: TRBV4-3

CDR3: CASSLPGQGYNEQFF
DNA: TGTGCCAGCTCACTTCCGGGACAGGGCTACAATGAGCAGTTCTTC
D: TRBD1
length: 15
J: TRBJ2-1
size: .
V: TRBV18